This entry is about one T cell receptor beta chain. Its antigen is as yet unknown. These data belong to a study of blood T cells in healthy people across ages. The study's findings and limits: Age advanced and TCR beta diversity per million T cells fell, roughly linearly. Higher diversity, along with more naive CD4+ cells, distinguished long-lived donors from aged donors. Expanded clonotype shifts may have been confounded, as the donors had an unknown CMV status.

CDR3 length: 16 amino acids. The germline CDR1 and CDR2 sequences are ENHRY and SYGVKD. PCR was performed a second time for about 7 to 11 cycles using a sample-barcoded 5' primer and a J-beta primer mix. Every single cDNA molecule received a tag from a template-switch adaptor with 12 random nucleotides. From the 5' RACE reads, TCRdb called clonotypes with MiXCR, one entry per CDR3 protein. Among hundreds of thousands of distinct CDR3 sequences listed, approximately 21% were seen once. The sample consisted of blood. The sequence was obtained from a man between 65 and 80 years old in good health. The genes are TRBV10-3 and TRBJ2-5, with 11 bases that match TRBD1. The DNA end is more similar to TRBJ2-1, so the J call may be wrong. CDR3 sequence (DNA): TGTGCCATCACTCGGACAGGGGGCGCGGGGGGTAATGAGCAGTTCTTC. The encoded protein is CAITRTGGAGGNEQFF.